This TCR beta chain was recorded in a study of cytomegalovirus exposure and HLA in healthy donors listed by TCRdb under 2017. Context from the whole study: A later analysis indicated that the 120 validation repertoires were generated on the platform also employed for the 700 or so repertoires of the first cohort. The study was designed to test whether signatures of past pathogen exposure could be identified by cataloging public T cell receptors. Along with the approximately 700-subject first cohort, a separate validation cohort of over 90 different subjects was used. To predict cytomegalovirus infection status, the study combined high-throughput TCR immunosequencing, statistical association of individual TCRs with disease status, and machine learning.

Libraries were prepared through the immunoSEQ multiplex PCR assay. Per the original workflow: A statistical classification framework was built for diagnosing cytomegalovirus status from the catalog of TCR beta chain sequences. Sourced from immuneACCESS, this table was stored by TCRdb with only in-frame sequences that have V and J called. A share of the clones is absent; for the studies checked, an unresolved V gene accounts for under half, and the remainder has no known explanation. The V and J calls and clone size were taken over from that table, and D and trimming were inferred from the DNA. The sample table holds about 360,000 clones, of which 70% to 90% were seen once. Around 0.8% of the sample lies in the top ten. In this sample, this clone turned up once. Its binding antigen is unknown. Qualities for individual bases were not recorded, and no much larger clone is one base off. Separate from the approximately 670-subject first cohort, the validation cohort of about 110 subjects was the group to which the donors belonged.

Results and caveats for the whole study, not just this receptor: According to the authors, the approach could potentially be generalized to other disease states and immunological phenotypes. The study listed 150 to 200 TCR beta chains as associated with cytomegalovirus. While some public TCRs were present in many individuals, most TCR sequences turned up only very rarely across donors. Cytomegalovirus status was reported to be diagnosed by the classifier with high specificity and sensitivity in both the original and validation cohorts. All 120 or so repertoires were used to score co-occurrence in the validation cohort in a later analysis, because that analysis had no HLA typing for the cohort. In a later analysis, TCRs clustered in the first cohort were found to also tend to co-occur in the approximately 110 validation repertoires, with approximately 93% of cluster scores above 0. In vitro tests confirmed that a few of the cytomegalovirus-associated TCR beta chains recognize cytomegalovirus antigens.

The sequencing input was PBMCs. The clonotype comes from a woman under 30 in good health and CMV-seronegative.

The CDR3 protein: CASGLQKDTQYF. The DNA reads TGTGCTAGTGGTCTTCAGAAAGATACGCAGTATTTT. Recombination linked TRBV12-5 to TRBJ2-3; too little of a D gene remains to name it. V and J lose 5 bases and 5 bases, and a span of 8 bases separates them. CDR1 and CDR2, looked up from the germline V gene, are LGHNT and FRNRAP. There are 12 amino acids in the CDR3, from cysteine to phenylalanine inclusive. Kept here is only the CDR3 DNA, which spans 36 bases and is read in frame from base 1.